This T cell receptor beta chain stems from a study of blood T cell repertoires in COVID-19. Overall study: From T cells, B-cell-depleted T cells, or PBMCs came the material, which was cDNA or gDNA.

Study processing details: Nucleated cell counts were estimated from reference gene primer amplification. Sequenced by immunoSEQ multiplex PCR; TCRdb stores in-frame clones only, minus some. D and trimming come from the DNA, and the V and J calls and clone size come from that table. The table shows under 150,000 clones, with approximately 80% occurring only once. Germline lookup yields CDR1 MNHEY and CDR2 SVGAGI. The junction had 4 bases not matched to a gene; V was cut back by 5 bases and J by 2 bases. CDR3 length: 15 residues. The rearrangement joins TRBV6-5 to TRBJ1-3; 9 bases map to TRBD1. This TCR derives from a middle-aged woman who had recovered from COVID-19. The sample consisted of PBMCs or T cells enriched from blood (not recorded which). The CDR3, as DNA: TGTGCCAGCAGTCGGGACAGGGAAACTGGAAACACCATATATTTT. This translates into CASSRDRETGNTIYF.